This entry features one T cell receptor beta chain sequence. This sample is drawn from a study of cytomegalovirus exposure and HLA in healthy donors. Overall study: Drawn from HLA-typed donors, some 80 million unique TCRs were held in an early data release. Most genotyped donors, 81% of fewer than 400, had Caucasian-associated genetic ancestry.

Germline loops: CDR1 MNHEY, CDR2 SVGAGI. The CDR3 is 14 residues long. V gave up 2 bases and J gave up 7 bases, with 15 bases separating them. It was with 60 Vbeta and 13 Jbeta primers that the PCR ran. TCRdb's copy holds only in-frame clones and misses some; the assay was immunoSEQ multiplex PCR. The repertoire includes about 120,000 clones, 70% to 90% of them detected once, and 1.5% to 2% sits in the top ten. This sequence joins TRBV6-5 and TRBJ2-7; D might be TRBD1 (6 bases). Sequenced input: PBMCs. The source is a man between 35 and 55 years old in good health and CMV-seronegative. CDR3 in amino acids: CASSYTPRGREQYF. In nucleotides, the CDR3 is TGTGCCAGCAGTTACACACCCAGGGGACGGGAGCAGTACTTC.